The T cell receptor beta chain described here comes from a study of PD-1 blockade in classical Hodgkin lymphoma. As for the study in general: On a schedule of every 2 weeks, patients received nivolumab 3 mg/kg intravenously.

To note about this clone: What it recognizes is unknown.

Indicated time point: cycle 4 day 1 (C4D1), after six to seven weeks of nivolumab. No patient escaped relapse after autologous stem cell transplantation, and brentuximab vedotin exposure varied. Using magnetic negative selection, the CD4+ T cells were separated out of thawed PBMCs. Libraries were prepared by immunoSEQ multiplex PCR; TCRdb keeps only in-frame clonotypes and omits some of them. The sample contains about 6,400 clones, approximately 89% of which appear only once. Germline values: CDR1 SQVTM, CDR2 ANQGSEA. J was trimmed by 2 bases and V by 7 bases; bases with no gene match: 8. The CDR3 sequence is 15 residues long. Findings and caveats of the study: CD4+ TCR diversity rose significantly by C4D1, and CD8+ TCR diversity did not. Possibly reflecting disease activity or prior therapy, repertoire differences have causes that remain undefined. Reports indicated that newly diagnosed patients had lower baseline TCR diversity than healthy donors did.

The rearrangement joins TRBV29-1 to TRBJ1-3; TRBD1 agrees at 10 bases. Here the sequenced sample was CD4+ T cells from blood, taken before the fourth cycle of nivolumab. This clonotype was obtained from a human donor with classical Hodgkin lymphoma. The CDR3 protein is CSAQTGGAAGNTIYF. The CDR3 DNA follows: TGCAGCGCTCAGACAGGGGGCGCCGCTGGAAACACCATATATTTT.